These T cell receptor beta chains were read from a single sample in a study of cytomegalovirus exposure and HLA in healthy donors. The assay was immunoSEQ multiplex PCR, and TCRdb's table has in-frame clones only and misses some. The sample contains approximately 160,000 clones, over 75% of which appear only once. The sample was PBMCs. Receptors originate from a human donor in good health. Each CDR3 is given with its conserved first and last residue. Each record gives: J gene, clone size, CDR3 length, D gene, V gene, CDR3 protein, CDR3 DNA. A D gene is named only where the DNA matches it firmly. Clone size, where shown, is once, few, many, or a class for clones that have expanded.

J gene: TRBJ1-1; clone size: few; CDR3 length: 15; D gene: TRBD1; V gene: TRBV6-5; CDR3 protein: CASSYGTGATTEAFF; CDR3 DNA: TGTGCCAGCAGTTATGGGACAGGGGCTACCACTGAAGCTTTCTTT
J gene: TRBJ2-7; clone size: .; CDR3 length: 13; D gene: TRBD2; V gene: TRBV10-3; CDR3 protein: CAIRGLADYEQYF; CDR3 DNA: TGTGCCATCAGGGGACTAGCGGACTACGAGCAGTACTTC
J gene: TRBJ1-1; clone size: .; CDR3 length: 13; D gene: .; V gene: TRBV14; CDR3 protein: CASSFGQSNKAFF; CDR3 DNA: TGTGCCAGCAGTTTCGGACAGTCAAATAAAGCTTTCTTT
J gene: TRBJ2-2; clone size: .; CDR3 length: 15; D gene: .; V gene: TRBV18; CDR3 protein: CASSPASANTGELFF; CDR3 DNA: TGTGCCAGCTCACCCGCCTCAGCGAACACCGGGGAGCTGTTTTTT
J gene: TRBJ1-5; clone size: few; CDR3 length: 12; D gene: TRBD1; V gene: TRBV19; CDR3 protein: CASGQGVQPQHF; CDR3 DNA: TGTGCCAGTGGACAGGGCGTTCAGCCCCAGCATTTT
J gene: TRBJ1-1; clone size: .; CDR3 length: 13; D gene: .; V gene: TRBV2; CDR3 protein: CASSGDRNTEAFF; CDR3 DNA: TGTGCCAGCAGTGGTGACAGGAACACTGAAGCTTTCTTT
J gene: TRBJ1-2; clone size: .; CDR3 length: 13; D gene: .; V gene: TRBV2; CDR3 protein: CASTGYTEGGYTF; CDR3 DNA: TGTGCCAGCACGGGTTACACAGAGGGCGGCTACACCTTC
J gene: TRBJ2-7; clone size: .; CDR3 length: 16; D gene: TRBD2; V gene: TRBV5-1; CDR3 protein: CASSTLAGATSYEQYF; CDR3 DNA: TGCGCCAGCAGCACTCTAGCGGGGGCGACCTCCTACGAGCAGTACTTC
J gene: TRBJ2-2; clone size: once; CDR3 length: 13; D gene: .; V gene: TRBV5-1; CDR3 protein: CASSLFRGGELFF; CDR3 DNA: TGCGCCAGCAGCTTGTTCAGGGGCGGGGAGCTGTTTTTT
J gene: TRBJ1-4; clone size: .; CDR3 length: 15; D gene: TRBD1; V gene: TRBV14; CDR3 protein: CASSQIGTGEEKLFF; CDR3 DNA: TGTGCCAGCAGCCAGATCGGGACAGGGGAAGAAAAACTGTTTTTT
J gene: TRBJ2-5; clone size: .; CDR3 length: 17; D gene: TRBD2; V gene: TRBV2; CDR3 protein: CASEKTSGGSYQETQYF; CDR3 DNA: TGTGCCAGCGAGAAGACTAGCGGGGGGTCGTACCAAGAGACCCAGTACTTC
J gene: TRBJ2-3; clone size: .; CDR3 length: 15; D gene: .; V gene: TRBV18; CDR3 protein: CASSDRLQPGDTQYF; CDR3 DNA: TGTGCCAGCTCCGACCGTTTACAGCCGGGGGATACGCAGTATTTT
J gene: TRBJ2-3; clone size: .; CDR3 length: 15; D gene: TRBD2; V gene: TRBV7-2; CDR3 protein: CASTLGGGGTDTQYF; CDR3 DNA: TGTGCCAGCACCCTTGGCGGGGGGGGCACAGATACGCAGTATTTT
J gene: TRBJ1-2; clone size: few; CDR3 length: 15; D gene: TRBD1; V gene: TRBV7-8; CDR3 protein: CASSGRTGENYGYTF; CDR3 DNA: TGTGCCAGCAGCGGACGGACAGGGGAAAACTATGGCTACACCTTC
J gene: TRBJ2-3; clone size: .; CDR3 length: 17; D gene: TRBD2; V gene: TRBV9; CDR3 protein: CASSVGIAGADTDTQYF; CDR3 DNA: TGTGCCAGCAGCGTAGGGATAGCGGGGGCCGACACAGATACGCAGTATTTT
J gene: TRBJ2-5; clone size: .; CDR3 length: 15; D gene: TRBD2; V gene: TRBV5-4; CDR3 protein: CASSRTRGFQETQYF; CDR3 DNA: TGTGCCAGCAGCCGGACTAGGGGCTTTCAAGAGACCCAGTACTTC
J gene: TRBJ2-7; clone size: once; CDR3 length: 14; D gene: .; V gene: TRBV19; CDR3 protein: CASSPGDISYEQYF; CDR3 DNA: TGTGCCAGTAGTCCTGGGGACATCTCCTACGAGCAGTACTTC
J gene: TRBJ1-1; clone size: .; CDR3 length: 14; D gene: TRBD1; V gene: TRBV27; CDR3 protein: CASNPQGARTEAFF; CDR3 DNA: TGTGCCAGCAACCCTCAGGGGGCGCGCACTGAAGCTTTCTTT
J gene: TRBJ1-2; clone size: .; CDR3 length: 15; D gene: TRBD1; V gene: TRBV7-2; CDR3 protein: CASSLPSGGNYGYTF; CDR3 DNA: TGTGCCAGCAGCTTACCTTCAGGGGGCAACTATGGCTACACCTTC
J gene: TRBJ2-5; clone size: .; CDR3 length: 13; D gene: .; V gene: TRBV13; CDR3 protein: CASSGGWQETQYF; CDR3 DNA: TGTGCCAGCAGTGGGGGGTGGCAAGAGACCCAGTACTTC
J gene: TRBJ1-1; clone size: .; CDR3 length: 11; D gene: TRBD1; V gene: TRBV7-9; CDR3 protein: CAGHRGVEAFF; CDR3 DNA: TGTGCCGGCCACAGGGGTGTTGAAGCTTTCTTT
J gene: TRBJ2-6; clone size: .; CDR3 length: 18; D gene: .; V gene: TRBV15; CDR3 protein: CATSRGVTATSGANVLTF; CDR3 DNA: TGTGCCACCAGCAGAGGTGTTACAGCCACCTCTGGGGCCAACGTCCTGACTTTC
J gene: TRBJ1-1; clone size: few; CDR3 length: 11; D gene: .; V gene: TRBV6-5; CDR3 protein: CASGFGTEAFF; CDR3 DNA: TGTGCCTCAGGGTTCGGCACTGAAGCTTTCTTT
J gene: TRBJ1-4; clone size: few; CDR3 length: 14; D gene: TRBD1; V gene: TRBV7-9; CDR3 protein: CASSSGTAGEKLFF; CDR3 DNA: TGTGCCAGCAGCTCAGGGACAGCAGGAGAAAAACTGTTTTTT
J gene: TRBJ2-2; clone size: .; CDR3 length: 15; D gene: .; V gene: TRBV2; CDR3 protein: CASSENRGGTGELFF; CDR3 DNA: TGTGCCAGCAGTGAAAACAGGGGGGGCACCGGGGAGCTGTTTTTT
J gene: TRBJ2-3; clone size: .; CDR3 length: 13; D gene: .; V gene: TRBV18; CDR3 protein: CASSQGVTDTQYF; CDR3 DNA: TGTGCCAGCTCACAGGGAGTCACAGATACGCAGTATTTT
J gene: TRBJ1-2; clone size: .; CDR3 length: 14; D gene: TRBD1; V gene: TRBV6-6; CDR3 protein: CASSSRTGGYGYTF; CDR3 DNA: TGTGCCAGCAGTTCTCGGACAGGGGGCTATGGCTACACCTTC
J gene: TRBJ2-7; clone size: .; CDR3 length: 15; D gene: .; V gene: TRBV29-1; CDR3 protein: CSVGLTGRPSYEQYF; CDR3 DNA: TGCAGCGTTGGCTTAACAGGGCGCCCCTCCTACGAGCAGTACTTC
J gene: TRBJ2-7; clone size: .; CDR3 length: 12; D gene: TRBD1; V gene: TRBV11-3; CDR3 protein: CASSLTGYEQYF; CDR3 DNA: TGTGCCAGCAGCCTGACAGGGTACGAGCAGTACTTC
J gene: TRBJ2-5; clone size: .; CDR3 length: 16; D gene: TRBD1; V gene: TRBV11-3; CDR3 protein: CASSLVLGQGGETQYF; CDR3 DNA: TGTGCCAGCAGCTTAGTACTGGGACAGGGGGGAGAGACCCAGTACTTC
J gene: TRBJ1-1; clone size: few; CDR3 length: 11; D gene: .; V gene: TRBV7-6; CDR3 protein: CASISRTEAFF; CDR3 DNA: TGTGCCAGCATTTCGCGTACTGAAGCTTTCTTT
J gene: TRBJ2-3; clone size: .; CDR3 length: 16; D gene: TRBD1; V gene: TRBV28; CDR3 protein: CASRPKTGVIRYTQYF; CDR3 DNA: TGTGCCAGCAGACCGAAGACAGGGGTCATCCGGTATACGCAGTATTTT
J gene: TRBJ2-3; clone size: .; CDR3 length: 13; D gene: .; V gene: TRBV5-1; CDR3 protein: CASSLEGADTQYF; CDR3 DNA: TGCGCCAGCAGCTTGGAGGGGGCAGATACGCAGTATTTT
J gene: TRBJ1-2; clone size: .; CDR3 length: 14; D gene: .; V gene: TRBV5-1; CDR3 protein: CASSLGSGDYGYTF; CDR3 DNA: TGCGCCAGCAGCTTGGGATCAGGTGATTATGGCTACACCTTC
J gene: TRBJ2-3; clone size: .; CDR3 length: 13; D gene: .; V gene: TRBV2; CDR3 protein: CASSEGAAYTQYF; CDR3 DNA: TGTGCCAGCAGCGAGGGCGCAGCATATACGCAGTATTTT
J gene: TRBJ2-5; clone size: few; CDR3 length: 14; D gene: TRBD1; V gene: TRBV6-5; CDR3 protein: CASSSTGGQETQYF; CDR3 DNA: TGTGCCAGCAGTTCGACAGGGGGCCAAGAGACCCAGTACTTC
J gene: TRBJ2-2; clone size: .; CDR3 length: 14; D gene: .; V gene: TRBV7-6; CDR3 protein: CASSLVGGPGELFF; CDR3 DNA: TGTGCCAGCAGCTTAGTCGGGGGGCCCGGGGAGCTGTTTTTT
J gene: TRBJ2-5; clone size: .; CDR3 length: 14; D gene: .; V gene: TRBV27; CDR3 protein: CASKEETTQETQYF; CDR3 DNA: TGTGCCAGCAAGGAGGAAACGACTCAAGAGACCCAGTACTTC
J gene: TRBJ1-4; clone size: .; CDR3 length: 15; D gene: TRBD1; V gene: TRBV6-6; CDR3 protein: CASSQIGTGREKLFF; CDR3 DNA: TGTGCCAGCAGTCAAATCGGGACAGGGAGAGAAAAACTGTTTTTT
J gene: TRBJ1-6; clone size: .; CDR3 length: 13; D gene: .; V gene: TRBV6-1; CDR3 protein: CASSESNNSPLHF; CDR3 DNA: TGTGCCAGCAGTGAATCTAATAATTCACCCCTCCACTTT
J gene: TRBJ2-2; clone size: .; CDR3 length: 15; D gene: .; V gene: TRBV7-8; CDR3 protein: CASSFAGPNTGELFF; CDR3 DNA: TGTGCCAGCAGCTTTGCAGGTCCGAACACCGGGGAGCTGTTTTTT
J gene: TRBJ1-5; clone size: .; CDR3 length: 14; D gene: TRBD1; V gene: TRBV19; CDR3 protein: CASSMTGVVQPQHF; CDR3 DNA: TGTGCCAGTAGTATGACAGGGGTGGTGCAGCCCCAGCATTTT
J gene: TRBJ2-2; clone size: .; CDR3 length: 16; D gene: TRBD1; V gene: TRBV10-1; CDR3 protein: CASSEFQDRVTGELFF; CDR3 DNA: TGCGCCAGCAGTGAGTTTCAGGACAGGGTCACCGGGGAGCTGTTTTTT
J gene: TRBJ1-1; clone size: .; CDR3 length: 16; D gene: .; V gene: TRBV5-1; CDR3 protein: CASSLERGTIGTEAFF; CDR3 DNA: TGCGCCAGCAGCTTGGAGCGGGGGACGATAGGCACTGAAGCTTTCTTT
J gene: TRBJ2-7; clone size: .; CDR3 length: 14; D gene: .; V gene: TRBV6-5; CDR3 protein: CASSYSSRDGEQYF; CDR3 DNA: TGTGCCAGCAGTTACTCGAGCAGGGATGGCGAGCAGTACTTC
J gene: TRBJ1-5; clone size: .; CDR3 length: 14; D gene: .; V gene: TRBV28; CDR3 protein: CASSPLPNYQPQHF; CDR3 DNA: TGTGCCAGCAGTCCCCTTCCCAACTATCAGCCCCAGCATTTT
J gene: TRBJ1-2; clone size: .; CDR3 length: 14; D gene: .; V gene: TRBV10-3; CDR3 protein: CAISESVLGDGYTF; CDR3 DNA: TGTGCCATCAGTGAATCGGTCCTTGGAGATGGCTACACCTTC
J gene: TRBJ2-2; clone size: few; CDR3 length: 13; D gene: .; V gene: TRBV6-6; CDR3 protein: CASSTDTPGELFF; CDR3 DNA: TGTGCCAGCAGTACGGACACCCCGGGGGAGCTGTTTTTT
J gene: TRBJ1-6; clone size: .; CDR3 length: 15; D gene: .; V gene: TRBV27; CDR3 protein: CASSPAQSYNSPLHF; CDR3 DNA: TGTGCCAGCAGCCCCGCCCAGTCCTATAATTCACCCCTCCACTTT
J gene: TRBJ1-5; clone size: .; CDR3 length: 16; D gene: TRBD1; V gene: TRBV28; CDR3 protein: CASSHDRGRGNQPQHF; CDR3 DNA: TGTGCCAGCAGTCATGACAGGGGGCGCGGCAATCAGCCCCAGCATTTT
J gene: TRBJ1-6; clone size: .; CDR3 length: 15; D gene: .; V gene: TRBV12-5; CDR3 protein: CASGSLQGLRSPLHF; CDR3 DNA: TGTGCTAGTGGTTCGTTACAGGGCCTTCGTTCACCCCTCCACTTT
J gene: TRBJ2-2; clone size: .; CDR3 length: 17; D gene: TRBD2; V gene: TRBV4-1; CDR3 protein: CASSRARSRGGSGELFF; CDR3 DNA: TGCGCCAGCAGCCGTGCTAGGTCGCGGGGGGGGTCCGGGGAGCTGTTTTTT
J gene: TRBJ1-3; clone size: few; CDR3 length: 13; D gene: .; V gene: TRBV7-2; CDR3 protein: CASSFGIMNTIYF; CDR3 DNA: TGTGCCAGCAGCTTCGGGATTATGAACACCATATATTTT
J gene: TRBJ1-1; clone size: .; CDR3 length: 17; D gene: TRBD1; V gene: TRBV11-2; CDR3 protein: CASSWLGTGVTGTEAFF; CDR3 DNA: TGTGCCAGCAGCTGGCTAGGGACAGGGGTAACTGGCACTGAAGCTTTCTTT
J gene: TRBJ2-4; clone size: .; CDR3 length: 19; D gene: TRBD2; V gene: TRBV11-3; CDR3 protein: CASSLGLRGETLAKNIQYF; CDR3 DNA: TGTGCCAGCAGCTTAGGTCTGCGGGGGGAGACTCTAGCCAAAAACATTCAGTACTTC
J gene: TRBJ1-1; clone size: .; CDR3 length: 14; D gene: TRBD1; V gene: TRBV5-1; CDR3 protein: CASEQGAEGTEAFF; CDR3 DNA: TGCGCCAGCGAACAGGGGGCTGAAGGCACTGAAGCTTTCTTT
J gene: TRBJ2-7; clone size: .; CDR3 length: 13; D gene: .; V gene: TRBV19; CDR3 protein: CASSRQAHYEQYF; CDR3 DNA: TGTGCCAGTAGTAGACAGGCCCACTACGAGCAGTACTTC